This section outlines one T cell receptor (beta chain) sequence together with its context. Its antigen is unidentified. Generated by immunoSEQ multiplex PCR, the TCRdb table keeps only in-frame clones and is missing some. Here the sample spans 34,000 or so clones, approximately 94% being singletons. The data originate from a study of circulating and synovial CD4+ cells in juvenile arthritis. General study results and limits: Bulk blood CD4 repertoires were more diverse than these. Bulk blood CD4 samples held at least an order of magnitude more or fewer genomes than CPL. These blood cells shared more CDR3 sequences with synovium than bulk blood.

The CDR3 is 14 amino acids. Germline CDR1 LNHNV, CDR2 YYDKDF (reference sequence). V shed 8 bases and J 7 bases; nucleotides not matched to a gene: 13. The sequenced material came from CD4+ T cells from blood. This TCR was sampled from a human donor with juvenile idiopathic arthritis. J is TRBJ2-7 and V is TRBV15; TRBD1 matches 8 bases. The CDR3 is CATALDRQGWEQYF. The CDR3 nucleotides are TGTGCCACCGCCTTGGATAGACAGGGGTGGGAGCAGTACTTC.